This record covers a single T cell receptor (beta chain). What it recognizes is unknown. Every donor was a healthy person donating bone marrow. The CDR3 runs 13 residues. V lost 4 bases and J lost 5, with 11 bases in between. Germline assignment: CDR1 SGHTA and CDR2 FQGTGA. The sample is drawn from a study of cytomegalovirus exposure and HLA in healthy donors. Across the study: Among about 200 million T cells, an earlier analysis found 117 million unique TCR beta sequences.

PCR amplification relied on 60 Vbeta primers (plus 13 Jbeta primers). Only in-frame clones appear in the TCRdb table, and some are missing; sequencing was by immunoSEQ multiplex PCR. The sample contains roughly 120,000 clones, over 60% of which appear only once. The study, taken as a whole, reports: A prior analysis recorded that most TCR beta V segments were productive about 87% or about 30% of the time.

The sequence derives from a woman in her 40s in good health and CMV-seropositive. The chain links TRBV7-3 to TRBJ2-5; the D gene is possibly TRBD2 (5 bases). Sequencing was done on a sample of PBMCs. DNA of the CDR3: TGTGCCAGCAGCTCCCGGGCGGGCGAGACCCAGTACTTC. Translated, it gives CASSSRAGETQYF.